The 29 T cell receptor beta chains reported below all come from one sample, sequenced in a study of shared clonotypes between healthy human individuals (dated by TCRdb to 2019 to 2021). CD8 naive samples consisted of CD45RO-negative cells that were positively selected for CCR7, yielding a CD45RA+CCR7+ population without TemRA cells. Libraries came from the immunoSEQ multiplex PCR assay. TCRdb re-hosts the immuneACCESS table, in-frame sequences only. Its copies lack some clones; in the studies checked, an unresolved V gene accounts for under half of them, and the cause for the rest is not known. The sample yields about 590,000 clones; around 95% were counted once. Clones ranked in the top ten supply around 0.11% of the sample. Specimen: naive CD8+ T cells sorted from blood. This sample's cell subset or site label indicates: CD45RA+CCR7+. These receptors all stem from a woman aged 30 to 39 in good health.

A word on this clone: No DNA is shown, since the ends of the CDR3 on it are uncertain; the CDR3 is the one TCRdb lists. V usage is TRBV7-9 and J usage is TRBJ2-7; the tabulated D call, TRBD2, remains unverified against the DNA. Both ends counted, the CDR3 spans 17 residues. From germline, CDR1 is SEHNR and CDR2 FQNEAQ (reference sequence). The CDR3: CASSPPRVGLGISSEYF.

This clone was observed once. This CDR3 is also generated by other DNA sequences in the sample. The chain carries TRBV27 and TRBJ2-5; 8 bases are a match to TRBD2. The V segment lost 0 bases and the J segment 4 bases; nucleotides outside the gene matches: 4. Germline CDR1 MNHEY, CDR2 SMNVEV (reference sequence). The CDR3 spans 15 residues. The DNA of the CDR3 is TGTGCCAGCAGTTTATCGGGGCTAGCGGGAGAGACCCAGTACTTC. This encodes CASSLSGLAGETQYF.

The rearrangement uses TRBV2 and TRBJ2-1; possibly TRBD2 for D (6 bases). The germline CDR1 and CDR2 sequences are SNHLY and FYNNEI. There are 16 residues in the CDR3. The V end lost 7 bases, the J end lost 7 bases, and 23 bases lay between the germline ends. The DNA of the CDR3 is TGTGCCAGCATCCAACGGGGCGGGGTCCCTTATAATGAGCAGTTCTTC. It yields the protein CASIQRGGVPYNEQFF.

This chain joins TRBV11-2 and TRBJ1-3; TRBD1 might be the D (5 bases). V lost 2 bases and J 1 base, leaving 6 bases between the germline ends. The CDR3 loop spans 14 amino acids. Looked up from germline, CDR1 is SGHAT and CDR2 is FQNNGV. CDR3 sequence reads: CASSLWGSGNTIYF. The DNA of the CDR3 is TGTGCCAGCAGCTTATGGGGGTCTGGAAACACCATATATTTT.

This chain uses TRBV18 with TRBJ2-7; possible D gene TRBD1, 6 bases. Germline V gives CDR1 KGHSH, CDR2 LQKENI. The CDR3 covers 18 residues. The V end was cut by 3 bases, the J end by 1 base, with 22 bases between. DNA of the CDR3: TGTGCCAGCTCACCCGGGTCAGGGGCTGGGCTTGAGTCCTACGAGCAGTACTTC. Translating gives CASSPGSGAGLESYEQYF.

This rearrangement joins TRBV7-9 to TRBJ1-5, with TRBD1 as a possible D gene (5 bases). The CDR3 is 14 residues long. Trimming stripped 3 bases from V and 6 bases from J, with 12 bases between. Per the germline V gene, CDR1 is SEHNR and CDR2 is FQNEAQ (reference sequence). The CDR3 is CASSLGGKSQPQHF. For the CDR3, the DNA is TGTGCCAGCAGCTTGGGGGGAAAAAGTCAGCCCCAGCATTTT.

The CDR3 here is CASSLRSGADNEQFF. CDR3 coding DNA: TGCGCCAGCAGCCTCCGCTCGGGGGCTGACAATGAGCAGTTCTTC. The chain employs TRBV4-1 and TRBJ2-1; D is tentatively TRBD1 or TRBD2 (6 bases each). The CDR3 totals 15 residues. The V end was cut by 4 bases, the J end by 5 bases, with 15 bases between. The germline V gene has CDR1 MGHRA and CDR2 YSYEKL.

The chain recombines TRBV27 with TRBJ1-5, with 7 bases matching TRBD1. Losses at the gene ends were 0 bases for V and 6 bases for J; bases not matched to a gene: 5. CDR1 and CDR2 (germline): MNHEY, SMNVEV (reference sequence). This CDR3 has 15 residues. The CDR3 region has the DNA TGTGCCAGCAGTTTATCTCAGGGGGAGGGTCAGCCCCAGCATTTT. This encodes CASSLSQGEGQPQHF.

V usage is TRBV5-8 and J usage is TRBJ2-5; TRBD2 matches at 14 bases. V dropped 3 bases and J dropped 2; count of bases not matched to a gene: 3. The CDR3 runs 16 residues. Germline values: CDR1 SGHTS, CDR2 YDEGEE. Written as DNA, the CDR3 is TGTGCCAGCAGCTCGAGACTAGCGGGAGGGCAAGAGACCCAGTACTTC. Encoded protein: CASSSRLAGGQETQYF.

The chain uses TRBV19 and TRBJ2-1; 10 positions match TRBD2. The V segment lost 4 bases and the J segment 6 bases; nucleotides outside the gene matches: 18. CDR1 LNHDA and CDR2 SQIVND come from the germline V gene (reference sequence). The CDR3 totals 19 residues. The CDR3 is CASSTLLRSLAGPGNEQFF. Written as DNA, the CDR3 is TGTGCCAGTAGTACCCTCCTGAGATCACTAGCGGGGCCCGGCAATGAGCAGTTCTTC.

The genes are TRBV27 and TRBJ2-2; D possibly uses TRBD1 or TRBD2 (5 bases each). Germline V CDR1 and CDR2: MNHEY, SMNVEV (reference sequence). The CDR3 has 15 residues. The V end lost 0 bases, the J end lost 7 bases, and 12 bases lay between the germline ends. Here the CDR3 reads CASSLSGRLGGELFF. DNA for the CDR3: TGTGCCAGCAGTTTATCGGGACGGCTGGGCGGGGAGCTGTTTTTT.

This sequence joins TRBV9 and TRBJ2-1; D possibly corresponds to TRBD1 (6 bases). The CDR3 is 15 amino acids. Germline values: CDR1 SGDLS, CDR2 YYNGEE. V lost 1 base and J lost 8, with 16 bases in between. The CDR3 coding sequence is TGTGCCAGCAGCGTATTCGGCCCAGGGGTAGATGAGCAGTTCTTC. This sequence encodes CASSVFGPGVDEQFF.

The chain combines TRBV1 with TRBJ1-5. TRBV1 is a recognized pseudogene. The CDR3 totals 12 residues. The CDR3 coding sequence is TGCACCAGCAGCCAAGAATGGCAGCCCCAGCATTTT. Its translation: CTSSQEWQPQHF.

The rearrangement joins TRBV29-1 to TRBJ2-7, with 7 bases lining up with TRBD1. The germline CDR1 and CDR2 sequences are SQVTM and ANQGSEA. With 4 bases clipped from V and 0 bases from J, the junction kept 3 bases outside the gene matches. The CDR3 loop spans 13 amino acids. The CDR3 bases are TGCAGCGTTGGGGGACAGAGCTCCTACGAGCAGTACTTC. Translation: CSVGGQSSYEQYF.

The genes are TRBV21-1 and TRBJ2-1; the table's D call TRBD1 went unverified against the DNA. TRBV21-1 is a listed pseudogene. The CDR3 is made up of 14 amino acids. The chain's CDR3 is CASSKWDRGREQFF. As DNA, the CDR3 is TGTGCCAGCAGCAAATGGGACAGGGGAAGGGAGCAGTTCTTC.

This clone was picked up one time. The V gene is TRBV18, the J gene TRBJ2-7; a possible D gene is TRBD2 (5 bases). Germline V gene data show CDR1 as KGHSH and CDR2 as LQKENI. The germline V and J ends were trimmed by 3 bases and 7 bases, with 16 bases remaining between them. The CDR3 has 14 amino acids. The CDR3: CASSPTRDPDEQYF. Here the CDR3 DNA reads TGTGCCAGCTCACCCACCCGGGATCCCGATGAGCAGTACTTC.

The rearrangement uses TRBV5-4 and TRBJ2-1; 13 bases agree with TRBD2. The germline CDR1 and CDR2 sequences are SGHNT and YYREEE (reference sequence). The length of the CDR3 is 16 residues. The J segment lost 7 bases and the V segment lost 2 bases, leaving 6 bases of the junction unmatched. CDR3 coding DNA: TGTGCCAGCAGCTTCCCGGGACTAGCGGGACCGAATGAGCAGTTCTTC. Protein: CASSFPGLAGPNEQFF.

The J gene is TRBJ1-2, the V gene TRBV14, with TRBD1 identical over 9 bases. This CDR3 spans 17 amino acids. V lost 2 bases, J lost 3 bases, and 10 bases stayed unmatched. Germline-derived CDR1 and CDR2 are SGHDN and FVKESK. The CDR3 region has the DNA TGTGCCAGCAGCCAAAAGGAAGGACAGGGGTTATACTATGGCTACACCTTC. This codes for CASSQKEGQGLYYGYTF.

The chain employs TRBV5-4 and TRBJ2-1, with 9 positions matching TRBD2. CDR1 is SGHNT, CDR2 YYREEE, per germline (reference sequence). Unmatched junction bases numbered 8, after V lost 3 bases and J lost 1 base. The CDR3 loop spans 17 amino acids. CDR3 DNA: TGTGCCAGCAGCTCGGATCTAGCGGGACCTTCCTACAATGAGCAGTTCTTC. The encoded protein is CASSSDLAGPSYNEQFF.

This rearrangement joins TRBV27 to TRBJ1-5; TRBD1 is a possible D gene (6 bases). CDR1 MNHEY and CDR2 SMNVEV come from the germline V gene (reference sequence). The CDR3 covers 14 residues. The V and J ends lost 6 bases and 3 bases respectively, with 12 bases between them. CDR3 bases: TGTGCCAGCAGGACGGGACACTTCAATCAGCCCCAGCATTTT. It codes for CASRTGHFNQPQHF.

V gene TRBV27 combines with J gene TRBJ2-6, with a weak D call TRBD1 (5 bases). Germline V lookup: CDR1 MNHEY, CDR2 SMNVEV (reference sequence). This CDR3 has 15 amino acids. Deletions cut 5 bases from V and 3 bases from J, with 11 bases between. The CDR3 sequence: CASSPHQGGANVLTF. The CDR3, as DNA: TGTGCCAGCAGTCCCCATCAGGGTGGGGCCAACGTCCTGACTTTC.

The rearrangement joins TRBV5-1 to TRBJ1-1; D is perhaps TRBD1 (6 bases). This CDR3 contains 12 residues. The germline V gene has CDR1 SGHRS and CDR2 YFSETQ. Trimming removed 4 bases at V and 8 bases at J, with 12 bases between. DNA for the CDR3: TGCGCCAGCAGCCCACAGGGACCAGAAGCTTTCTTT. Translated, it gives CASSPQGPEAFF.

The chain uses TRBV5-4 and TRBJ1-1; D ambiguous. The germline V gene encodes CDR1 SGHNT and CDR2 YYREEE (reference sequence). The V end was cut by 4 bases, the J end by 1 base, with 11 bases between. The length of the CDR3 is 14 residues. CDR3 sequence: CASSTLGRNTEAFF. CDR3 bases: TGTGCCAGCAGCACCCTGGGGAGGAACACTGAAGCTTTCTTT.

The chain uses TRBV7-6 and TRBJ1-5; D gene uncertain. The V end lost 1 base, the J end lost 4 bases, and 11 bases lay between the germline ends. The CDR3 contains 15 residues. CDR1 and CDR2 (germline): SGHVS, FNYEAQ. CDR3 region: CASSLEGRLNQPQHF. DNA of the CDR3: TGTGCCAGCAGCTTAGAAGGCAGATTAAATCAGCCCCAGCATTTT.

This clone has a single count. The chain recombines TRBV10-1 with TRBJ1-5; D is possibly TRBD1 (5 bases). This CDR3 region has 17 residues. V dropped 2 bases and J dropped 3 bases, with 17 bases sitting between them. Germline CDR1 and CDR2: WNHNN and SYGVQD (reference sequence). The CDR3 sequence: CASSETAPGTYNQPQHF. In nucleotides, the CDR3 is TGCGCCAGCAGTGAGACCGCCCCGGGGACCTACAATCAGCCCCAGCATTTT.

The V gene is TRBV15, the J gene TRBJ2-7; the D is unclear. The CDR3 extends over 15 amino acids. V gave up 5 bases and J gave up 0 bases, with 14 bases separating them. Germline-derived CDR1 and CDR2 are LNHNV and YYDKDF (reference sequence). The CDR3 reads CATSPPGESSYEQYF. The CDR3 DNA sequence: TGTGCCACCAGCCCACCCGGCGAAAGCTCCTACGAGCAGTACTTC.

The CDR3 protein is CASSLRDRGENEQFF. Written as DNA, the CDR3 is TGTGCCAGCTCACTACGGGACAGGGGTGAGAATGAGCAGTTCTTC. The genes are TRBV18 and TRBJ2-1; TRBD1 aligns across 10 bases. V dropped 4 bases and J dropped 7; count of bases not matched to a gene: 7. In germline, CDR1 is KGHSH, CDR2 LQKENI. The CDR3 contains 15 residues.

This chain connects TRBV5-4 to TRBJ1-1, with D maybe TRBD1 (6 bases). Germline V gene sequence: CDR1 SGHNT, CDR2 YYREEE (reference sequence). The CDR3 totals 14 residues. The V end lost 4 bases, the J end lost 3 bases, and 13 bases lay between the germline ends. CDR3 loop: CASSTGRFYTEAFF. The CDR3 DNA is TGTGCCAGCAGCACAGGGAGATTCTACACTGAAGCTTTCTTT.

Regarding this clone: Other nucleotide sequences from this sample produce the same CDR3. The rearrangement links TRBV27 to TRBJ2-2, with 11 bases lining up with TRBD1. The CDR3 consists of 15 residues. Germline CDR1 and CDR2: MNHEY and SMNVEV (reference sequence). V was clipped by 2 bases and J by 4 bases; unmatched bases: 0. DNA for the CDR3: TGTGCCAGCAGTTTAGGACAGGGGGCCACCGGGGAGCTGTTTTTT. This codes for CASSLGQGATGELFF.